These 30 T cell receptor beta chains originate from one sample sequenced in a study of blood T cell repertoires in COVID-19. Only in-frame clones appear in the TCRdb table, and some are missing; sequencing was by immunoSEQ multiplex PCR. The profile covers about 430,000 clones, with about 88% appearing a single time and 1.4% taken by the ten largest. Sequencing was done on a sample of PBMCs or T cells enriched from blood (not recorded which). All receptors derive from a woman aged 18-35 years who had been exposed to COVID-19.

V usage is TRBV3-1 (or the pseudogene TRBV3-2) and J usage is TRBJ2-7; TRBD1 aligns across 9 bases. This CDR3 contains 16 residues. Looked up from germline, CDR1 is LGHDT and CDR2 is YNNKEL (reference sequence). The junction had 7 bases not matched to a gene; V was cut back by 1 base and J by 3 bases. CDR3 bases: TGTGCCAGCAGCCAAGTCAAGTGGACAGGGGTCTACGAGCAGTACTTC. It is translated as CASSQVKWTGVYEQYF.

J is TRBJ2-5 and V is TRBV18; D gene ambiguous. CDR1 and CDR2 from the germline V gene are KGHSH and LQKENI. Trimming shortened V by 2 bases and J by 4 bases, and 8 bases separated the two germline ends. The CDR3 loop spans 13 amino acids. The CDR3 DNA reads as TGTGCCAGCTCACCAGGGCATGTAGAGACCCAGTACTTC. Protein product: CASSPGHVETQYF.

CDR3 DNA sequence: TGTGCCAGCGGGAGGCAGGGGGCAGACGAGCAGTACTTC. It is translated as CASGRQGADEQYF. J is TRBJ2-7 and V is TRBV7-2, with TRBD1 identical over 8 bases. The CDR3 runs 13 residues. J was trimmed by 5 bases and V by 8 bases; bases with no gene match: 8. Germline V gene sequence: CDR1 SGHTA, CDR2 FQGNSA.

The genes are TRBV7-9 and TRBJ2-7; D perhaps matches TRBD1 (6 bases). With 1 base removed from V and 5 bases from J, the gap between germline ends came to 15 bases. Looked up from germline, CDR1 is SEHNR and CDR2 is FQNEAQ (reference sequence). The CDR3 runs to 15 residues. In DNA, the CDR3 is TGTGCCAGCAGCTTAGTTGTAGGGGGATATAACGAGCAGTACTTC. This gives the protein CASSLVVGGYNEQYF.

This clone was detected many times. The chain joins TRBV7-8 to TRBJ1-5, with TRBD1 matching over 7 bases. Unmatched junction bases numbered 12, after V lost 5 bases and J lost 5 bases. This CDR3 is built from 16 residues. CDR1 is SGHVS and CDR2 is FQNEAQ in the germline V gene. The CDR3 region has the DNA TGTGCCAGCAGCCAAGGGACAGCGGGAGGGGATCAGCCCCAGCATTTT. This encodes CASSQGTAGGDQPQHF.

This chain uses TRBV9 with TRBJ2-1, with D perhaps matching TRBD2 (6 bases). Germline lookup yields CDR1 SGDLS and CDR2 YYNGEE. The V and J ends lost 7 bases and 0 bases respectively, with 26 bases between them. The CDR3 consists of 19 residues. The CDR3 region is CASGAEGSGVGPSYNEQFF. Written as DNA, the CDR3 is TGTGCCAGCGGGGCCGAGGGTAGCGGAGTCGGACCCTCCTACAATGAGCAGTTCTTC.

This chain connects TRBV4-3 to TRBJ2-7, with 10 nucleotides matching TRBD1. The V gene end was trimmed by 3 bases and the J gene end by 3 bases; junction bases not matched to a gene: 5. This CDR3 comprises 15 residues. The germline CDR1 and CDR2 sequences are LGHNA and YSLEER. CDR3 DNA sequence: TGCGCCAGCAGCCAGGCCGGGACAGGGGTCTACGAGCAGTACTTC. It specifies CASSQAGTGVYEQYF.

The V gene is TRBV6-5, the J gene TRBJ2-7; D perhaps matches TRBD2 (6 bases). CDR3 length: 13 residues. Germline lookup yields CDR1 MNHEY and CDR2 SVGAGI. Trimming removed 8 bases at V and 6 bases at J, with 17 bases between. The CDR3 region is CASGGAGSTEQYF. Here the CDR3 DNA reads TGTGCCAGCGGCGGGGCAGGGTCGACCGAGCAGTACTTC.

The V gene is TRBV14, the J gene TRBJ1-2, with 10 bases fitting TRBD1. Germline loops: CDR1 SGHDN, CDR2 FVKESK. The CDR3 length is 15 residues. V lost 1 base and J lost 4; bases outside the gene matches: 3. The chain's CDR3 is CASSQARTGGYGYTF. The CDR3 DNA sequence: TGTGCCAGCAGCCAAGCCCGGACAGGGGGCTATGGCTACACCTTC.

J is TRBJ1-5 and V is TRBV28; D is undetermined. Germline V gene data show CDR1 as MDHEN and CDR2 as SYDVKM. With 9 bases removed from V and 1 base from J, the gap between germline ends came to 10 bases. The CDR3 sequence is 13 residues long. The CDR3 region is CASRHPSNQPQHF. In DNA, the CDR3 is TGTGCCAGTCGACACCCAAGCAATCAGCCCCAGCATTTT.

The chain is built from TRBV19 and TRBJ2-1; 7 bases fit TRBD2. V dropped 3 bases and J dropped 1; count of bases not matched to a gene: 6. The CDR3 is made up of 16 amino acids. Germline V lookup: CDR1 LNHDA, CDR2 SQIVND (reference sequence). The CDR3 sequence is CASSILGGGSYNEQFF. The CDR3, as DNA: TGTGCCAGTAGTATTTTGGGGGGAGGGTCCTACAATGAGCAGTTCTTC.

The chain uses TRBV7-2 and TRBJ1-6, with TRBD1 as a possible D gene (6 bases). CDR1 SGHTA and CDR2 FQGNSA come from the germline V gene. Trimming pared 1 base from V and 7 bases from J, leaving 17 bases between. This CDR3 spans 17 amino acids. Written as DNA, the CDR3 is TGTGCCAGCAGCTTAGTCGGCCGGGGGGCCTGGAATTCACCCCTCCACTTT. This encodes CASSLVGRGAWNSPLHF.

This chain joins TRBV4-3 and TRBJ2-3; 8 bases map to TRBD2. Germline V gene sequence: CDR1 LGHNA, CDR2 YSLEER. The CDR3 consists of 15 residues. V lost 3 bases, J lost 2 bases, and 4 bases stayed unmatched. CDR3 residues: CASSHTSGNTDTQYF. CDR3 in DNA: TGCGCCAGCAGCCATACTAGCGGCAACACAGATACGCAGTATTTT.

A few counts support this clone. The chain has TRBV11-2 and TRBJ2-7; perhaps TRBD1 as D (6 bases). V shed 5 bases and J shed 5 bases, with 10 bases lying between them. This CDR3 comprises 12 residues. In germline, CDR1 is SGHAT, CDR2 FQNNGV. CDR3 loop: CASSAWGHEQYF. CDR3 coding DNA: TGTGCCAGCAGCGCGTGGGGGCACGAGCAGTACTTC.

The J gene is TRBJ1-1, the V gene TRBV20-1; D ambiguous. Trimming left V 3 bases short and J 1 base short, with 9 bases between. The CDR3 runs 13 residues. CDR1 and CDR2 from the germline V gene are DFQATT and SNEGSKA (reference sequence). DNA for the CDR3: TGCAGTGCTAGTCGGGGAGCGAACACTGAAGCTTTCTTT. As protein: CSASRGANTEAFF.

CDR3 sequence (DNA): TGTGCCAGCAGCCCCAGGACTTTCTCCTACGAGCAGTACTTC. It yields the protein CASSPRTFSYEQYF. This chain uses TRBV6-2 or TRBV6-3 with TRBJ2-7; weak D call: TRBD2 (5 bases). CDR1 and CDR2 from the germline V gene are MNHEY and SVGEGT. The CDR3 loop spans 14 amino acids. The V end lost 6 bases, the J end lost 0 bases, and 12 bases lay between the germline ends.

In nucleotides, the CDR3 is TGTGCCAGCAGCGGCCGGACAGGGTCGCTCGAGCAGTACTTC. This gives the protein CASSGRTGSLEQYF. The chain combines TRBV25-1 with TRBJ2-7; TRBD1 aligns across 8 bases. Trimming at V came to 6 bases and at J to 6 bases, leaving 10 bases not matched to a gene. The CDR3 runs to 14 residues. Germline lookup yields CDR1 MGHDK and CDR2 SYGVNS.

Only one count was recorded for this clone. This chain joins TRBV28 and TRBJ2-7, with 8 bases identical to TRBD1. The CDR3 covers 16 residues. Germline-derived CDR1 and CDR2 are MDHEN and SYDVKM. The V gene end was trimmed by 6 bases and the J gene end by 5 bases; junction bases not matched to a gene: 15. The CDR3 spells CASRLTDRGGKDEQYF. The CDR3 DNA reads TGTGCCAGCAGGTTAACAGACAGGGGTGGAAAGGACGAGCAGTACTTC.

The CDR3 is CASSLGLAADEQFF. The CDR3, as DNA: TGTGCCAGCAGCTTAGGGTTAGCAGCCGATGAGCAGTTCTTC. The rearrangement links TRBV7-2 to TRBJ2-1; D is undetermined. In germline, CDR1 is SGHTA, CDR2 FQGNSA. V lost 1 base and J lost 8, with 12 bases in between. The CDR3 spans 14 residues.

The rearrangement links TRBV28 to TRBJ2-7, with D possibly matching TRBD2 (6 bases). V shed 5 bases and J shed 1 base, with 12 bases lying between them. Germline CDR1 MDHEN, CDR2 SYDVKM. CDR3 length: 14 residues. The CDR3 region is CASSPPGVSYEQYF. CDR3 in DNA: TGTGCCAGCAGTCCCCCGGGGGTATCCTACGAGCAGTACTTC.

The rearrangement uses TRBV13 and TRBJ2-5; TRBD2 agrees at 9 bases. The trim removed 4 bases at V and 5 bases at J, leaving 14 bases unmatched. Germline values: CDR1 PRHDT, CDR2 FYEKMQ (reference sequence). The CDR3 consists of 17 residues. This CDR3 reads CASSSRVAGEPQETQYF. The CDR3 nucleotides are TGTGCCAGCAGCTCACGGGTAGCGGGGGAACCACAGGAGACCCAGTACTTC.

The count of this clone is one. The chain is built from TRBV28 and TRBJ1-1; D is undetermined. Looked up from germline, CDR1 is MDHEN and CDR2 is SYDVKM. The length of the CDR3 is 13 residues. Between the trimmed V and J ends, which lost 2 bases and 2 bases, there was a span of 6 bases. The CDR3 sequence is CASSLLPNTEAFF. The CDR3 DNA reads as TGTGCCAGCAGTTTACTACCAAACACTGAAGCTTTCTTT. Variable domain in full (rest from reference TRBV28 and TRBJ1-1): DVKVTQSSRYLVKRTGEKVFLECVQDMDHENMFWYRQDPGLGLRLIYFSYDVKMKEKGDIPEGYSVSREKKERFSLILESASTNQTSMYLCASSLLPNTEAFFGQGTRLTVV.

The chain joins TRBV6-5 to TRBJ1-3, with 7 bases that match TRBD1. The germline gives CDR1 MNHEY, CDR2 SVGAGI. The CDR3 totals 15 residues. The J segment lost 2 bases and the V segment lost 6 bases, leaving 7 bases of the junction unmatched. The CDR3 region has the DNA TGTGCCAGCAGGTCAGACAGGGATCCTGGAAACACCATATATTTT. Translation gives CASRSDRDPGNTIYF.

V and J are TRBV28 and TRBJ2-7, with TRBD1 matching over 11 bases. The CDR3 covers 15 residues. J was trimmed by 3 bases and V by 5 bases; bases with no gene match: 6. The germline CDR1 and CDR2 sequences are MDHEN and SYDVKM. CDR3 amino acids: CASSTAGTGGYEQYF. Written as DNA, the CDR3 is TGTGCCAGCAGTACGGCCGGGACAGGGGGCTACGAGCAGTACTTC.

The rearrangement uses TRBV30 and TRBJ2-2; the D is unclear. The CDR3 has 15 amino acids. The V end lost 2 bases, the J end lost 0 bases, and 10 bases lay between the germline ends. CDR1 GTSNPN and CDR2 SVGIG come from the germline V gene (reference sequence). This CDR3 reads CAWSLTYPNTGELFF. In nucleotides, the CDR3 is TGTGCCTGGAGTCTGACATACCCGAACACCGGGGAGCTGTTTTTT.

This clone occurred a few times. This chain links TRBV7-2 with TRBJ2-7; 14 nucleotides agree with TRBD2. This CDR3 has 15 residues. Germline CDR1 and CDR2: SGHTA and FQGNSA. J lost 6 bases, V lost 4 bases, and 5 bases had no gene match. For the CDR3, the DNA is TGTGCCAGCAGCTGGGGACTAGCGGGGGTCGGCGAGCAGTACTTC. Protein sequence: CASSWGLAGVGEQYF.

On this clone: This specimen includes other DNA sequences encoding the same CDR3. V is TRBV5-1 and J is TRBJ2-7, with 9 bases aligning to TRBD1. CDR1 is SGHRS, CDR2 YFSETQ, per germline. V gave up 3 bases and J gave up 2 bases; unmatched junction bases: 6. This CDR3 has 15 amino acids. The CDR3 protein is CASSSTGTGTYEQYF. In DNA, the CDR3 is TGCGCCAGCAGCTCGACCGGGACAGGGACCTACGAGCAGTACTTC.

This chain joins TRBV6-2 or TRBV6-3 and TRBJ1-1; D remains ambiguous. The CDR3 spans 12 residues. In germline, CDR1 is MNHEY, CDR2 SVGEGT. Trimming shortened V by 6 bases and J by 1 base, and 6 bases separated the two germline ends. CDR3 loop: CASSRGNTEAFF. The CDR3, as DNA: TGTGCCAGCAGCCGCGGGAACACTGAAGCTTTCTTT.

V gene TRBV13 combines with J gene TRBJ2-1; 8 bases agree with TRBD2. The trim removed 0 bases at V and 0 bases at J, leaving 1 base unmatched. This CDR3 is built from 16 residues. CDR1 is PRHDT, CDR2 FYEKMQ, per germline (reference sequence). This chain's CDR3 is CASSLGLADSYNEQFF. DNA of the CDR3: TGTGCCAGCAGCTTAGGACTAGCGGACTCCTACAATGAGCAGTTCTTC.

V usage is TRBV5-5 and J usage is TRBJ2-3, with 7 bases matching TRBD2. J gave up 1 base and V 4 bases, and 9 bases lay outside the gene matches. The germline CDR1 and CDR2 sequences are SGHKS and YYEKEE (reference sequence). The CDR3 runs to 16 residues. CDR3 nucleotide sequence: TGTGCCAGCAGCCTTTTCCCGGGGAGGGGCACAGATACGCAGTATTTT. Amino acid sequence: CASSLFPGRGTDTQYF.